What follows are 28 T cell receptor beta chains derived from one specimen sequenced in a study of vaccination effects on CD4 cells after COVID-19. Measured with immunoSEQ multiplex PCR; TCRdb has only the in-frame clones, and not every one. In the table there are around 19,000 clones, around three quarters of which are singletons. After expansion with viral peptide pools in the ViraFEST assay, antigen-specific CD4+ T cells were sequenced. Scientists isolated CD4+ T cells after a roughly ten-day culture period ended. Their specific antigens are unknown. The starting material was CD4+ T cells from PBMCs cultured with HCoV-229E spike peptides, obtained before COVID-19 vaccination. These receptors originate from a human donor who received a COVID-19 vaccine.

The genes are TRBV6-1 and TRBJ1-2; no reliable D call. The CDR3 sequence is 15 residues long. The germline V gene encodes CDR1 MNHNS and CDR2 SASEGT. V was clipped by 3 bases and J by 0 bases, with 11 bases between them. CDR3: CASSDGFHANYGYTF. CDR3 DNA sequence: TGTGCCAGCAGTGACGGATTTCACGCTAACTATGGCTACACCTTC.

This rearrangement joins TRBV11-2 to TRBJ2-2; D may be TRBD1 (5 bases). Per germline, CDR1 SGHAT and CDR2 FQNNGV. The CDR3 has 14 residues. Trimming stripped 0 bases from V and 6 bases from J, with 8 bases between. The DNA for the CDR3 is TGTGCCAGCAGCTTAGATCGACAGTCCGGGGAGCTGTTTTTT. As protein: CASSLDRQSGELFF.

This clone was detected only a few times. The V and J genes are TRBV18 and TRBJ2-7; D unclear. The CDR3 is 13 residues long. Germline-derived CDR1 and CDR2 are KGHSH and LQKENI. The V end lost 4 bases, the J end lost 0 bases, and 7 bases lay between the germline ends. CDR3 in DNA: TGTGCCAGCTCACAGAGCGCCTCCTACGAGCAGTACTTC. As protein: CASSQSASYEQYF.

The rearrangement uses TRBV9 and TRBJ2-3; tentatively, D is TRBD2 (6 bases). The germline V and J ends were trimmed by 5 bases and 3 bases, with 10 bases remaining between them. The germline CDR1 and CDR2 sequences are SGDLS and YYNGEE. The CDR3 covers 13 residues. In nucleotides, the CDR3 is TGTGCCAGCAGGTTCGGGGGAACAGATACGCAGTATTTT. This codes for CASRFGGTDTQYF.

The V gene is TRBV2, the J gene TRBJ2-3; 8 bases map to TRBD2. Trimming cost V 3 bases and J 2 bases; bases outside gene matches: 7. The CDR3 spans 16 residues. CDR1 SNHLY and CDR2 FYNNEI come from the germline V gene. The CDR3 sequence: CASSEIAGGTTDTQYF. In DNA, the CDR3 is TGTGCCAGCAGTGAGATCGCGGGGGGTACCACAGATACGCAGTATTTT.

V usage is TRBV24-1 and J usage is TRBJ2-5; D might be TRBD2 (5 bases). This CDR3 spans 13 amino acids. Germline V lookup: CDR1 KGHDR, CDR2 SFDVKD. The V and J ends lost 3 bases and 7 bases respectively, with 11 bases between them. The CDR3 sequence is CATSDGSGRTQYF. CDR3 coding DNA: TGTGCCACCAGTGATGGGTCGGGGAGGACCCAGTACTTC.

V usage is TRBV29-1 and J usage is TRBJ2-3; D is possibly TRBD2 (6 bases). CDR3 size: 14 residues. V dropped 4 bases and J dropped 8 bases, with 19 bases sitting between them. Germline V gene lookup returns CDR1 SQVTM and CDR2 ANQGSEA. The CDR3 coding sequence is TGCAGCGTTGTAGTAGGGCGGCGGGGAGGTACGCAGTATTTT. This gives the protein CSVVVGRRGGTQYF.

This clone showed up just once. The rearrangement uses TRBV4-1 and TRBJ2-3; TRBD2 matches 13 bases. The V segment lost 1 base and the J segment 7 bases; nucleotides outside the gene matches: 8. This CDR3 has 17 amino acids. CDR1 and CDR2 (germline): MGHRA, YSYEKL. CDR3 loop: CASSQGGGGLAGNTQYF. The DNA of the CDR3 is TGCGCCAGCAGCCAAGGGGGTGGGGGACTAGCGGGGAATACGCAGTATTTT.

The V gene is TRBV6-5, the J gene TRBJ2-7; perhaps TRBD2 as D (5 bases). The CDR3 length is 16 residues. The V and J ends lost 2 bases and 5 bases respectively, with 19 bases between them. Germline CDR1 reads MNHEY; CDR2 reads SVGAGI. The CDR3 sequence is CASSYAPPGRAHEQYF. CDR3 nucleotides: TGTGCCAGCAGTTACGCCCCCCCGGGGAGAGCCCACGAGCAGTACTTC.

The genes are TRBV6-4 and TRBJ2-1; 11 positions match TRBD2. The V segment lost 5 bases and the J segment 6 bases; nucleotides outside the gene matches: 6. CDR3 length: 15 residues. Per germline, CDR1 MRHNA and CDR2 SNTAGT. The CDR3 nucleotides read TGTGCCAGCAGTTCTAGCGGGGGGACGAGCAATGAGCAGTTCTTC. Residues: CASSSSGGTSNEQFF.

The genes are TRBV11-2 and TRBJ2-3, with D maybe TRBD1 (6 bases). V lost 1 base, J lost 6 bases, and 20 bases lay in between. This CDR3 has 17 residues. Germline V CDR1 and CDR2: SGHAT, FQNNGV. In DNA, the CDR3 is TGTGCCAGCAGCTTAGGGTCCCTAGGGGGTCCCTCCGATACGCAGTATTTT. This translates into CASSLGSLGGPSDTQYF.

This clone was seen a single time. The chain uses TRBV3-1 (or the pseudogene TRBV3-2) and TRBJ1-2; D is ambiguous. CDR3 size: 16 residues. From germline, CDR1 is LGHDT and CDR2 YNNKEL (reference sequence). V was pared by 1 base and J by 4 bases, with 16 bases between. CDR3 nucleotide sequence: TGTGCCAGCAGCCAAGGGGTCCGAGGATCCCCCTATGGCTACACCTTC. This gives the protein CASSQGVRGSPYGYTF.

This clone was seen a handful of times. This rearrangement joins TRBV10-3 to TRBJ1-5; D gene uncertain. Trimming left V 4 bases short and J 4 bases short, with 8 bases between. The germline CDR1 and CDR2 sequences are ENHRY and SYGVKD. The CDR3 has 13 amino acids. As DNA, the CDR3 is TGTGCCATCAGTGTTCAGGAGAATCAGCCCCAGCATTTT. Translating it yields CAISVQENQPQHF.

V gene TRBV21-1 combines with J gene TRBJ1-1; TRBD1, the D gene given by the table, was not confirmed from the DNA. TRBV21-1 is a pseudogene segment. The length of the CDR3 is 17 residues. The CDR3 protein is CASSKGQGCCLCTEAFF. Written as DNA, the CDR3 is TGTGCCAGCAGCAAAGGCCAGGGGTGTTGTCTTTGCACTGAAGCTTTCTTT.

The chain has TRBV7-9 and TRBJ1-2; 7 positions match TRBD1. Germline assignment: CDR1 SEHNR and CDR2 FQNEAQ (reference sequence). V trimming: 3 bases; J trimming: 4 bases; junction bases outside the gene matches: 8. The CDR3 runs 15 residues. CDR3 DNA sequence: TGTGCCAGCAGCTTCGACCGGGACAGTAGCTATGGCTACACCTTC. Protein: CASSFDRDSSYGYTF. Supplemented by reference TRBV7-9 and TRBJ1-2, the full variable domain reads DTGVSQNPRHKITKRGQNVTFRCDPISEHNRLYWYRQTLGQGPEFLTYFQNEAQLEKSRLLSDRFSAERPKGSFSTLEIQRTEQGDSAMYLCASSFDRDSSYGYTFGSGTRLTVV.

There are a few counts of this clone. The chain couples TRBV7-2 to TRBJ2-1; D unresolved. V lost 6 bases to trimming and J lost 7 bases, with 10 bases between them. The CDR3 sequence is 12 residues long. Germline-derived CDR1 and CDR2 are SGHTA and FQGNSA. CDR3 sequence reads: CASRVGMNEQFF. The DNA for the CDR3 is TGTGCCAGCAGAGTGGGTATGAATGAGCAGTTCTTC.

The chain couples TRBV5-8 to TRBJ2-5; D unresolved. Germline V gives CDR1 SGHTS, CDR2 YDEGEE. V shed 1 base and J shed 1 base, with 8 bases lying between them. The CDR3 is 14 residues long. The CDR3 coding sequence is TGTGCCAGCAGCTTGTCGTCCTCCCAAGAGACCCAGTACTTC. It is translated as CASSLSSSQETQYF.

The chain combines TRBV11-2 with TRBJ2-3; D is unresolved. V was clipped by 1 base and J by 4 bases, with 15 bases between them. The CDR3 length is 16 residues. CDR1 is SGHAT, CDR2 FQNNGV, per germline. The DNA for the CDR3 is TGTGCCAGCAGCTTAGTTTCGCCGGCCACAGCAGATACGCAGTATTTT. Its translation: CASSLVSPATADTQYF. Looking up the rest from reference TRBV11-2 and TRBJ2-3 gives the full variable domain: EAGVAQSPRYKIIEKRQSVAFWCNPISGHATLYWYQQILGQGPKLLIQFQNNGVVDDSQLPKDRFSAERLKGVDSTLKIQPAKLEDSAVYLCASSLVSPATADTQYFGPGTRLTVL.

This clone was picked up a small number of times. The chain combines TRBV30 with TRBJ1-1; tentatively, D is TRBD1 (6 bases). In germline, CDR1 is GTSNPN, CDR2 SVGIG (reference sequence). The V gene lost 0 bases and the J gene lost 0 bases, with 17 bases spanning the gap. CDR3 size: 17 residues. The DNA of the CDR3 is TGTGCCTGGAGTGTGGGGGGCAGTGCTCTGATGAACACTGAAGCTTTCTTT. This encodes CAWSVGGSALMNTEAFF.

This chain joins TRBV5-6 and TRBJ1-2, with a tentative D call TRBD1 (6 bases). Germline lookup yields CDR1 SGHDT and CDR2 YYEEEE. V lost 3 bases and J 2 bases, leaving 11 bases between the germline ends. The CDR3 has 14 amino acids. CDR3: CASSSGGQNYGYTF. For the CDR3, the DNA is TGTGCCAGCAGCTCCGGGGGACAAAACTATGGCTACACCTTC.

This clone showed up just once. The CDR3, as DNA: TGCGCCAGCAGCCAAGTAGGGAGAGGCACAGATACGCAGTATTTT. Its translation is CASSQVGRGTDTQYF. This rearrangement joins TRBV4-1 to TRBJ2-3, with D possibly being TRBD2 (5 bases). CDR3 size: 15 residues. Germline V gene sequence: CDR1 MGHRA, CDR2 YSYEKL. Trimming took 1 base from V and 1 from J, leaving 9 bases between them.

This chain links TRBV7-6 with TRBJ2-3, with D tentatively TRBD2 (6 bases). The CDR3 has 15 amino acids. Germline lookup yields CDR1 SGHVS and CDR2 FNYEAQ. V lost 0 bases to trimming and J lost 4 bases, with 11 bases between them. CDR3 in DNA: TGTGCCAGCAGCTTAGCCCTAGCGTCGGCAGATACGCAGTATTTT. Its protein product is CASSLALASADTQYF.

This clone was recorded a few times. The chain links TRBV11-2 to TRBJ2-2; D is ambiguous. The CDR3 has 13 amino acids. In germline, CDR1 is SGHAT, CDR2 FQNNGV. Between the trimmed V and J ends, which lost 5 bases and 5 bases, there was a span of 9 bases. Written as DNA, the CDR3 is TGTGCCAGCAGCCCCGGCAGGACCGGGGAGCTGTTTTTT. Translating it yields CASSPGRTGELFF.

The chain recombines TRBV3-1 (or the pseudogene TRBV3-2) with TRBJ1-4, with TRBD1 matching 9 bases. The CDR3 contains 15 residues. Looked up from germline, CDR1 is LGHDT and CDR2 is YNNKEL (reference sequence). Trimming removed 5 bases from V and 7 bases from J; junction bases left unmatched: 8. The CDR3 loop is CASSFPGTGTEKLFF. The DNA of the CDR3 is TGTGCCAGCAGCTTCCCCGGGACAGGGACTGAAAAACTGTTTTTT.

The chain joins TRBV27 to TRBJ1-2; perhaps TRBD1 as D (6 bases). CDR3 length: 14 residues. Trimming pared 5 bases from V and 4 bases from J, leaving 14 bases between. Germline V gene sequence: CDR1 MNHEY, CDR2 SMNVEV (reference sequence). The CDR3 DNA follows: TGTGCCAGCAGTCTTACAGGGTATGGCTATGGCTACACCTTC. This gives the protein CASSLTGYGYGYTF.

The V gene is TRBV9, the J gene TRBJ1-4, with 8 positions matching TRBD1. Trimming took 3 bases from V and 1 from J; bases not matched to a gene: 8. CDR3 length equals 17 residues. The V gene's germline CDR1 is SGDLS and CDR2 YYNGEE. The CDR3 is CASSARQGRETNEKLFF. CDR3 bases: TGTGCCAGCAGCGCCCGACAGGGGAGGGAAACTAATGAAAAACTGTTTTTT.

The rearrangement links TRBV19 to TRBJ2-5, with 12 bases fitting TRBD2. CDR3 size: 16 residues. V lost 1 base to trimming and J lost 9 bases; unmatched junction nucleotides: 9. Germline V gives CDR1 LNHDA, CDR2 SQIVND (reference sequence). CDR3 loop: CASSIGWTSGIGAQYF. CDR3 coding DNA: TGTGCCAGTAGTATAGGATGGACTAGCGGGATTGGAGCCCAGTACTTC.

In this sample, this clone turned up once. The chain is built from TRBV3-1 (or the pseudogene TRBV3-2) and TRBJ1-1, with D perhaps TRBD1 (5 bases). Deletions cut 8 bases from V and 7 bases from J, with 14 bases between. The germline V gene encodes CDR1 LGHDT and CDR2 YNNKEL (reference sequence). This CDR3 contains 12 residues. The DNA for the CDR3 is TGTGCCAGCGGGGGAGAGGGAGTTGAAGCTTTCTTT. Translation: CASGGEGVEAFF.